The source of this T cell receptor beta chain is a study of blood T cells in healthy people across ages. Between the trimmed V and J ends, which lost 0 bases and 2 bases, there was a span of 9 bases. The CDR3 loop spans 15 amino acids. CDR1 and CDR2 (germline): LGHDT, YNNKEL (reference sequence). Samples had at least 6.5 million PBMCs isolated from them. The authors ran a second PCR of roughly 7 to 11 cycles using a sample-barcoded 5' primer and a J-beta primer mix. TCRdb re-called the 5' RACE reads through MiXCR, storing one row per CDR3 protein. This sample has approximately 1.5 million distinct CDR3 sequences; 40% to 45% occur once, and the top ten carry about 4.1%. Study results and caveats: TCR beta diversity was tightly associated with the proportion of naive T cells. A roughly linear age-dependent decrease characterized TCR beta diversity per million T cells.

This clonotype was observed many times. Antigen unknown. This clonotype was sampled from a young woman in good health. The genes are TRBV3-1 and TRBJ2-3; D is uncertain. Sequenced input: blood. The CDR3 DNA reads TGTGCCAGCAGCCAAGATCCGGCGTACACAGATACGCAGTATTTT. As protein: CASSQDPAYTDTQYF.